This T cell receptor beta chain was documented in a study of T cell changes during pregnancy in multiple sclerosis. The data were produced by immunoSEQ multiplex PCR, yet TCRdb's version contains in-frame clones alone and is incomplete. This table holds approximately 65,000 clones, approximately 92% found once. The CDR3 runs to 14 residues. The junction had 10 bases not matched to a gene; V was cut back by 5 bases and J by 3 bases. The V gene's germline CDR1 is SQVTM and CDR2 ANQGSEA. The chain uses TRBV29-1 and TRBJ2-7; the match to TRBD2 covers 7 bases. The clonotype was recovered from a female donor in good health, enrolled as a control in a pregnancy study. Sequenced here: CD8+ T cells from peripheral blood mononuclear cells, sampled in the third trimester of pregnancy. The CDR3 protein is CSVLGGAPRYEQYF. The CDR3 DNA reads TGCAGCGTTCTGGGAGGGGCTCCTCGCTACGAGCAGTACTTC.